This TCR beta chain was documented in a study of tumor-infiltrating lymphocytes in primary liver carcinoma. About the research overall: Both sexes were represented among patients, who were 30 to 69 years old.

Between the trimmed V and J ends, which lost 4 bases and 1 base, there was a span of 14 bases. Germline CDR1 reads MNHEY; CDR2 reads SVGEGT. The CDR3 is made up of 16 amino acids. As concerns this clonotype: Here the CDR3 omits its conserved ending phenylalanine or tryptophan, so a read error is the likely source.

The study co-extracted DNA and RNA from roughly 20-30 mg of unsorted bulk tissue. Patients underwent surgical resection for primary liver carcinoma. Patients had chronic HBV infection and were treatment-naive. From approximately 500 ng total RNA, TCR beta cDNA was generated with a primer in the constant region. For TCR beta, libraries were produced by three nested multiplex PCR rounds using slightly modified ARM-PCR. The two initial PCR rounds, around 10 cycles each, used TRBV1-TRBV30 forward and C-beta reverse primers. TCRdb called the multiplex PCR reads again in MiXCR, with one record for every CDR3 protein. The sample lists around 80,000 distinct CDR3 sequences, roughly 71% seen once, with 26% in the top ten.

The V and J genes are TRBV6-2 or TRBV6-3 and TRBJ2-4; D is possibly TRBD2 (5 bases). The sequencing input was tumor-adjacent normal liver tissue. The sequence was collected from a middle-aged man with primary liver carcinoma and hepatitis B virus infection. This CDR3 is CASSCSLAGAKNIQYP. The CDR3 DNA reads TGTGCCAGCAGTTGCAGTCTAGCTGGGGCCAAAAACATTCAGTACCCC.